This T cell receptor (beta chain) was sequenced for a study of T cells after yellow fever vaccination. Study details: Fractions of low cell number were prepared using SMART-Seq v4 Ultra Low Input.

V dropped 6 bases and J dropped 4 bases, with 8 bases sitting between them. The CDR3 has 12 residues. TCRdb itself ran the 5' RACE reads through MiXCR, one entry per CDR3 protein. This repertoire shows some 240,000 distinct CDR3 sequences, around 4.9% found once; its top ten account for 3% to 4%. Points from the study as a whole: Clones from primary vaccination mostly reappeared after the booster (approximately 96% CD4, around 90% CD8). High-abundance clonotypes from the bulk population could contaminate FACS-sorted repertoires.

At least ten counts were recorded for this clonotype. The antigen is not known. The material sequenced was CD4+ T cells sorted from PBMCs, taken on the day of the yellow fever booster vaccination. This sequence was found in a man between 18 and 35 years old who received the YFV17D yellow fever vaccine. The chain combines TRBV12-3 or TRBV12-4 with TRBJ2-3; D gene ambiguous. The CDR3 coding sequence is TGTGCCAGCAGCTTAAGTGCAGATACGCAGTATTTT. It translates to CASSLSADTQYF.